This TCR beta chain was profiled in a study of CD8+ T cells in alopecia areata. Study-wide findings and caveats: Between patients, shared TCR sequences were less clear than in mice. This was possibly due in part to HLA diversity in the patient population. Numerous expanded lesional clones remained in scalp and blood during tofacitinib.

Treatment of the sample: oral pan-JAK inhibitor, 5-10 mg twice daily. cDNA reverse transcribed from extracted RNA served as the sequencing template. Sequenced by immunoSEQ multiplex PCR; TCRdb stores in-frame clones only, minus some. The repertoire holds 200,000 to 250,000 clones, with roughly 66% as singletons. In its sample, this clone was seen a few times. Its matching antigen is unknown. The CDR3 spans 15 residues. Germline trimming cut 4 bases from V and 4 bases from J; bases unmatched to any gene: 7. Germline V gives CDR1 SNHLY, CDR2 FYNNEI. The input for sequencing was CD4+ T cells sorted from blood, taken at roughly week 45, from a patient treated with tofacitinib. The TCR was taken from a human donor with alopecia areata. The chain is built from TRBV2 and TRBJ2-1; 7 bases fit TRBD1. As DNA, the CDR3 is TGTGCCAGCAGTGTCCGACAGGGCCAGTACAATGAGCAGTTCTTC. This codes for CASSVRQGQYNEQFF. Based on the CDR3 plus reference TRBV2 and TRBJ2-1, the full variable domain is EPEVTQTPSHQVTQMGQEVILRCVPISNHLYFYWYRQILGQKVEFLVSFYNNEISEKSEIFDDQFSVERPDGSNFTLKIRSTKLEDSAMYFCASSVRQGQYNEQFFGPGTRLTVL.